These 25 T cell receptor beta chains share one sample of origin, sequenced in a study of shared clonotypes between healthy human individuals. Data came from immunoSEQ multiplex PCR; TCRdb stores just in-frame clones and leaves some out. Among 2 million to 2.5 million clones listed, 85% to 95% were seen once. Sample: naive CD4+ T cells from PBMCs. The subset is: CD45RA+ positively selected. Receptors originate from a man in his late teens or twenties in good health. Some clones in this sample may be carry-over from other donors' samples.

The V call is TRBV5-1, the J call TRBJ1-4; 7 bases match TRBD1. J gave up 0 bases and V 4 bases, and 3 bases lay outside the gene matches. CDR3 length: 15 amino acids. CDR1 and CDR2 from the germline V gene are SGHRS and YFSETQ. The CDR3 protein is CASSIGTATNEKLFF. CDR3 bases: TGCGCCAGCAGCATTGGGACAGCAACTAATGAAAAACTGTTTTTT.

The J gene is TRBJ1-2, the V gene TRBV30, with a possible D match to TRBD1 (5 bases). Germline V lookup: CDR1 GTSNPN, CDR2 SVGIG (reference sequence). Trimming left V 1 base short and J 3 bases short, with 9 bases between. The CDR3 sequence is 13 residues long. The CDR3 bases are TGTGCCTGGAGTGGGGACTTTTACTATGGCTACACCTTC. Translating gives CAWSGDFYYGYTF.

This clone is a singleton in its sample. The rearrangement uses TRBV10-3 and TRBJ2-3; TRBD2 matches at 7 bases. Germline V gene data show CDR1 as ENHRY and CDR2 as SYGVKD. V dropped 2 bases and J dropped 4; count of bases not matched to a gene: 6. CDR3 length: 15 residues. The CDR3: CAISERGSIADTQYF. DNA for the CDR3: TGTGCCATCAGTGAGCGCGGGAGCATCGCAGATACGCAGTATTTT.

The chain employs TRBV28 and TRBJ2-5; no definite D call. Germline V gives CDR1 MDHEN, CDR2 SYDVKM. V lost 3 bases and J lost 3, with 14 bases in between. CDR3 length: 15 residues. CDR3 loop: CASSFGIAEEETQYF. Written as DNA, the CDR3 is TGTGCCAGCAGTTTTGGTATTGCGGAAGAAGAGACCCAGTACTTC.

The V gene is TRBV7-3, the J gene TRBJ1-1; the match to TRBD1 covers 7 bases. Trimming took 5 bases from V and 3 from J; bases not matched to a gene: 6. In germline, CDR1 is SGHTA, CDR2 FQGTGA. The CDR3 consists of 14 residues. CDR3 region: CASSPRGLHTEAFF. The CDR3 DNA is TGTGCCAGCAGCCCAAGGGGGCTGCACACTGAAGCTTTCTTT.

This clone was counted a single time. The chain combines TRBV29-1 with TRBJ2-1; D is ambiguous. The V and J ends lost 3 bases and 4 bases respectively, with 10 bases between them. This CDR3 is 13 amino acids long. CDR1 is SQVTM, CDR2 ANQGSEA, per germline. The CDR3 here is CSVDMRPYNEQFF. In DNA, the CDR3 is TGCAGCGTTGATATGAGACCTTACAATGAGCAGTTCTTC.

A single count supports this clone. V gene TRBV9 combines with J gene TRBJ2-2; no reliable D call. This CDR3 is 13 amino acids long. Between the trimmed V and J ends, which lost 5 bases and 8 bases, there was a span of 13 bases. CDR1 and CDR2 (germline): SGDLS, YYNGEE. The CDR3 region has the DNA TGTGCCAGCAGTTTTTTATCGTTGGGGGAGCTGTTTTTT. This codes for CASSFLSLGELFF.

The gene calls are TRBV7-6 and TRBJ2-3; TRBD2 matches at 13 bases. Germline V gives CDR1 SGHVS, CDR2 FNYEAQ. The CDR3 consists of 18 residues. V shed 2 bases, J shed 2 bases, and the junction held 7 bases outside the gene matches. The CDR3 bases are TGTGCCAGCAGCTTACTTACTAGCGGGAGGGGCTACACAGATACGCAGTATTTT. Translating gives CASSLLTSGRGYTDTQYF.

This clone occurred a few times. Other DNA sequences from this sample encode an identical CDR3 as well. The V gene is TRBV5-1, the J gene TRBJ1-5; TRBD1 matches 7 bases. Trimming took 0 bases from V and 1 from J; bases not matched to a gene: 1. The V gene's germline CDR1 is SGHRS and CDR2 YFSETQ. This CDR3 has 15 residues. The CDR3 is CASSLGGQSNQPQHF. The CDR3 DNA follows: TGCGCCAGCAGCTTGGGGGGACAGAGCAATCAGCCCCAGCATTTT. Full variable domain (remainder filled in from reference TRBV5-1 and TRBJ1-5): KAGVTQTPRYLIKTRGQQVTLSCSPISGHRSVSWYQQTPGQGLQFLFEYFSETQRNKGNFPGRFSGRQFSNSRSEMNVSTLELGDSALYLCASSLGGQSNQPQHFGDGTRLSIL.

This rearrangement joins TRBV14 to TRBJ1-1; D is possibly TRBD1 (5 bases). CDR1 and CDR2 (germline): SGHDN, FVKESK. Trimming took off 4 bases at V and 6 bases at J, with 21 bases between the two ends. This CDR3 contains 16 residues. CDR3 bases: TGTGCCAGCAGCCTCACCGGGACTCCCGTGTGGGCTGAAGCTTTCTTT. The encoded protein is CASSLTGTPVWAEAFF.

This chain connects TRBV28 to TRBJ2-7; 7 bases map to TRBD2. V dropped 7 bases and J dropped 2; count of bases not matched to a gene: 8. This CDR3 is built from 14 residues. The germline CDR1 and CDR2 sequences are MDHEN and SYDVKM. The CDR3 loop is CASTQTSLAYEQYF. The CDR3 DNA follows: TGTGCCAGCACCCAGACTAGCCTAGCCTACGAGCAGTACTTC.

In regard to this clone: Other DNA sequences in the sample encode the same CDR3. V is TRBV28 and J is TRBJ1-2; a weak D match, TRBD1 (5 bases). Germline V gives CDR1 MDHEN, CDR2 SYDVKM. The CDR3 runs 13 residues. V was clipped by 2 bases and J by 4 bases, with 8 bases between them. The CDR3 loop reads CASSLGGSYGYTF. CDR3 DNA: TGTGCCAGCAGTTTAGGGGGTAGCTATGGCTACACCTTC.

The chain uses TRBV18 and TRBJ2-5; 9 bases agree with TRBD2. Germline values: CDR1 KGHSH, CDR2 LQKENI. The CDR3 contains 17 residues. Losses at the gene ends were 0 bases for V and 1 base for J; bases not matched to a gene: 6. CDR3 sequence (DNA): TGTGCCAGCTCACCACCCGTCTCTAGCGGGATCCAAGAGACCCAGTACTTC. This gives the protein CASSPPVSSGIQETQYF.

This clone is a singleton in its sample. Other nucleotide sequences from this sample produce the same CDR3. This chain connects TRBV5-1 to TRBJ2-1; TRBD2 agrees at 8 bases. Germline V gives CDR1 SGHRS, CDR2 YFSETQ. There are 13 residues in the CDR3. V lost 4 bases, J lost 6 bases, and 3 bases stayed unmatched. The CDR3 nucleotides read TGCGCCAGCAGCAGTGGGACTAGCAATGAGCAGTTCTTC. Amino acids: CASSSGTSNEQFF. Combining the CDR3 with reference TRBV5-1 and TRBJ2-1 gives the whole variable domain KAGVTQTPRYLIKTRGQQVTLSCSPISGHRSVSWYQQTPGQGLQFLFEYFSETQRNKGNFPGRFSGRQFSNSRSEMNVSTLELGDSALYLCASSSGTSNEQFFGPGTRLTVL.

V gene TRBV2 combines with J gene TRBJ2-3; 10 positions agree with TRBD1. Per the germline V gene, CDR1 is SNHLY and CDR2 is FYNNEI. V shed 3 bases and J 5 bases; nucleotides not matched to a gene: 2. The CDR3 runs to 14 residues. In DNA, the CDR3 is TGTGCCAGCAGTGATCGGACAGGGGGAGATACGCAGTATTTT. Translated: CASSDRTGGDTQYF.

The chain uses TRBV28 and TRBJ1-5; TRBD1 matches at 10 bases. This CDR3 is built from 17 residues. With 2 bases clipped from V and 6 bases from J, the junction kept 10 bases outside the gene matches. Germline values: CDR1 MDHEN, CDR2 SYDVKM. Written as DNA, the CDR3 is TGTGCCAGCAGTTTACTCCCTGACAGGGGGCTAAGTCAGCCCCAGCATTTT. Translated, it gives CASSLLPDRGLSQPQHF.

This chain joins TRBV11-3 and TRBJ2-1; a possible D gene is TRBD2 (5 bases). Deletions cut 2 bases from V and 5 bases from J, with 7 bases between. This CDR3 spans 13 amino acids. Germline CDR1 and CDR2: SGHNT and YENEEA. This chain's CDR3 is CASSLNSDNEQFF. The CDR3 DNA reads TGTGCCAGCAGCTTAAATAGCGACAATGAGCAGTTCTTC.

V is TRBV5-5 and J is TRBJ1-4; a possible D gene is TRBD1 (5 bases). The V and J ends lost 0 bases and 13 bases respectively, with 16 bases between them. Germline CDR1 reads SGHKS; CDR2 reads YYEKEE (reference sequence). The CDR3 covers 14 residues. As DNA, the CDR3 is TGTGCCAGCAGCTTGGTTTCAGGGCCAGGAGGACTGTTTTTT. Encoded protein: CASSLVSGPGGLFF.

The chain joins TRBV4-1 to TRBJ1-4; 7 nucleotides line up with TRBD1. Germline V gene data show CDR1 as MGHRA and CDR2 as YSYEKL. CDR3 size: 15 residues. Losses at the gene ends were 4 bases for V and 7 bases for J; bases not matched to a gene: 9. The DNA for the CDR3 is TGCGCCAGCAGCCCCCGCCCCCGGGACAGTGAAAAACTGTTTTTT. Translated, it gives CASSPRPRDSEKLFF.

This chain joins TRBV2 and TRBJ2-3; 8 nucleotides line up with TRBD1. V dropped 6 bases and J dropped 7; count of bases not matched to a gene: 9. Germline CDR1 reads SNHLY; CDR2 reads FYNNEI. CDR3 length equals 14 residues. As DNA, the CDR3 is TGTGCCAGCAGCGGAGGCCAGGGGGCGAATACGCAGTATTTT. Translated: CASSGGQGANTQYF.

The CDR3 protein is CASSTPRTGSTDTQYF. The CDR3 DNA sequence: TGTGCCAGCAGCACTCCTAGAACAGGTAGCACAGATACGCAGTATTTT. The J gene is TRBJ2-3, the V gene TRBV7-9; the D gene is possibly TRBD1 (5 bases). The CDR3 totals 16 residues. The ends were cut back, 5 bases at V and 0 bases at J, with 15 bases in the middle. Germline loops: CDR1 SEHNR, CDR2 FQNEAQ (reference sequence).

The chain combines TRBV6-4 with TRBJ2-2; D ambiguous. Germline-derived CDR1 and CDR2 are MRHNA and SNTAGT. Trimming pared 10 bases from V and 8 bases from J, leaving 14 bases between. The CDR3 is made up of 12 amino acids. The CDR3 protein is CATLLRVGELFF. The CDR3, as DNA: TGTGCCACCCTCCTCCGGGTAGGGGAGCTGTTTTTT.

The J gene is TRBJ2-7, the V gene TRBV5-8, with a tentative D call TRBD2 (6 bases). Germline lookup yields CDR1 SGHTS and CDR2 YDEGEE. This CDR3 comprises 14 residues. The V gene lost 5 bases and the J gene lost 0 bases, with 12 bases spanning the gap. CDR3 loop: CASRSPSDSYEQYF. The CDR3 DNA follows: TGTGCCAGCAGATCTCCTAGCGACTCCTACGAGCAGTACTTC.

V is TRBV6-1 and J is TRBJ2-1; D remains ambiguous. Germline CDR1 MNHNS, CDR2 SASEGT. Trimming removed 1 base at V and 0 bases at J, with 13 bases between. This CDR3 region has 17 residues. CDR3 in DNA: TGTGCCAGCAGTGAAGGGTACGGACCGAGCTCCTACAATGAGCAGTTCTTC. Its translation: CASSEGYGPSSYNEQFF.

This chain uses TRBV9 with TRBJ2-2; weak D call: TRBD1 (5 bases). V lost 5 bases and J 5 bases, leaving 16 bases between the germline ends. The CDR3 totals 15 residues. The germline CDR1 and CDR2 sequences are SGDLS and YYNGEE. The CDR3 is CASRPGGRDTGELFF. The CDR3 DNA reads TGTGCCAGCAGGCCCGGCGGCAGGGATACCGGGGAGCTGTTTTTT.